This is a list of T cell receptor beta chains from one sample in a study of blood T cell repertoires in COVID-19. Here immunoSEQ multiplex PCR was the method, and the copy in TCRdb shows in-frame clones only, minus some. This sample has 200,000 to 250,000 clones, with about four fifths found just once. Sample: PBMCs or T cells enriched from blood (not recorded which). The receptors were gathered from a woman aged 35 to 49 with acute COVID-19. The CDR3 runs from the conserved cysteine through the conserved F or W. The order of the fields is V gene, CDR3 protein.

>TRBV7-2
CASSPHPVYNEQFF
>TRBV29-1
CSVVAGGREQFF
>TRBV2
CASSRQGAKGNTIYF
>TRBV14
CASSQVNSYNSPLHF
>TRBV5-1
CASSSTTGGANGYTF
>TRBV7-9
CASSPEVYGYTF
>TRBV6-1
CASSGQLSHSGNTIYF
>TRBV28
CASSTIMGSLNSGNTIYF
>TRBV25-1
CASSPNPDRENSPLHF
>TRBV15
CATSRDSDYRYGYTF
>TRBV27
CASSLAIGGGTEAFF
>TRBV24-1
CATSAAGSTDTQYF
>TRBV18
CASSFKGPRNTEAFF
>TRBV4-3
CASSPRDRSEAFF
>TRBV6-5
CASSYRLEDTQYF
>TRBV4-1
CASSQDRTGELFF
>TRBV15
CATSRDLGGYQPQHF
>TRBV6-2/TRBV6-3
CASSYYIGRDEQYF
>TRBV9
CASSVESSDYYNEQFF
>TRBV20-1
CSARASEVF
>TRBV2
CASRPTLGQEGVYGYTF
>TRBV9
CASSLSTGEYEQYF
>TRBV3-1/TRBV3-2
CASSRSGQGDGYTF
>TRBV18
CASSPPAGRTEAFF
>TRBV5-1
CASSGTGGSNEKLFF
>TRBV12-5
CASGLELGGGIRSYNEQFF
>TRBV27
CASSPRGVRYTGELFF
>TRBV10-3
CATGTGVNYEQYF
>TRBV9
CASRGAGGDSPLHF
>TRBV3-1/TRBV3-2
CASSPQPGQGRYEQYF
>TRBV18
CASSLHRGAGYTF
>TRBV30
CALSGYTDTQYF
>TRBV29-1
CSVGTGGTEAFF
>TRBV15
CATSRDRTSSGNTIYF
>TRBV24-1
CATSAPGKNTEAFF
>TRBV2
CASSETGGSGELFF
>TRBV6-5
CASSRTRNYGYTF
>TRBV7-9
CASSLAHSYEQYF
>TRBV29-1
CSVAQSNEKLFF
>TRBV5-1
CASSYSTGLMNTEAFF
>TRBV6-1
CASSEVAGGTDEQFF
>TRBV11-1
CASSSWTGGSEQYF
>TRBV28
CASEQGARFSTNEKLFF
>TRBV10-1
CASSERPLDGNTEAFF
>TRBV4-1
CASSPPPGVNYGYTF